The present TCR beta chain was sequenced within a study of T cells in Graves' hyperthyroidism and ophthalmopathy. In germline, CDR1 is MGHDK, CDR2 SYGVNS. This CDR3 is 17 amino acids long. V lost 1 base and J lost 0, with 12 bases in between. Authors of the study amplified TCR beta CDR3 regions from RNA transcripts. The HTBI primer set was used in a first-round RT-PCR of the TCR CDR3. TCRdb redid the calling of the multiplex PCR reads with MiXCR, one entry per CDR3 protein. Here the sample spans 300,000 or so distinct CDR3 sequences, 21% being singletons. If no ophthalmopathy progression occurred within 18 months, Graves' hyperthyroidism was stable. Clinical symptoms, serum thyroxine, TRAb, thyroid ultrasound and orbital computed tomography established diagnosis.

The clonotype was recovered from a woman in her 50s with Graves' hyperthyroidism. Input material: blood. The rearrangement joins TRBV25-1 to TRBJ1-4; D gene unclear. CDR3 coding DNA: TGTGCCAGCAGTGAATGGGGAGGGTCCGCAACTAATGAAAAACTGTTTTTT. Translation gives CASSEWGGSATNEKLFF.